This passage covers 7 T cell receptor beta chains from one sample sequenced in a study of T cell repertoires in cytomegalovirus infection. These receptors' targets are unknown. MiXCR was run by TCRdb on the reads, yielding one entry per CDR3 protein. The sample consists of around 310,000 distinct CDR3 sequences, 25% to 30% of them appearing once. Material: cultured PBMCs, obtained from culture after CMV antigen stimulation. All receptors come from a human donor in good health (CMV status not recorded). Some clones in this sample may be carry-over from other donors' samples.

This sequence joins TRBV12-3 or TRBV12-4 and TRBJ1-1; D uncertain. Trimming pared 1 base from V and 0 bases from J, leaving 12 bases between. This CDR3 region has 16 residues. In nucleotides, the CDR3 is TGTGCCAGCAGTTTAGGTCTCGGGAGGATGAACACTGAAGCTTTCTTT. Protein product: CASSLGLGRMNTEAFF.

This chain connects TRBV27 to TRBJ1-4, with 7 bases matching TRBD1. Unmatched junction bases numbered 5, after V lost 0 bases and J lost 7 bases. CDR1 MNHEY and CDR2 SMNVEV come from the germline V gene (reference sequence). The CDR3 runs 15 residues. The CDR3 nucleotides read TGTGCCAGCAGTTTATCGGCGACAGGGAGTGAAAAACTGTTTTTT. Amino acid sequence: CASSLSATGSEKLFF.

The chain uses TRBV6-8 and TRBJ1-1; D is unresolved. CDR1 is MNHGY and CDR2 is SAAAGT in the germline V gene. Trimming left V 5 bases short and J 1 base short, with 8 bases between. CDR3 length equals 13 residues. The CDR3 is CASSDFKNTEAFF. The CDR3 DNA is TGTGCCAGCAGTGACTTTAAGAACACTGAAGCTTTCTTT.

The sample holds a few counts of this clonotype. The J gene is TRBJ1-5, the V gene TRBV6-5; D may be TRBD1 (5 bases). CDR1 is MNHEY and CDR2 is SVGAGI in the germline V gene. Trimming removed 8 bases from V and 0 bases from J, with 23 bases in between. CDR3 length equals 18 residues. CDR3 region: CASRLRQSPGGSNQPQHF. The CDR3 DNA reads TGTGCCAGCCGCCTGAGACAGTCGCCGGGGGGTAGCAATCAGCCCCAGCATTTT.

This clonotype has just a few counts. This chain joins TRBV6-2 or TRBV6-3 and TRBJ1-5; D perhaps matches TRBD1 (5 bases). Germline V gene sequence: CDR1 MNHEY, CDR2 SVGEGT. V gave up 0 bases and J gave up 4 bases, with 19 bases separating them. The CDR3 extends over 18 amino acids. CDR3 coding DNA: TGTGCCAGCAGTTACTCGGATAGGGACTTACTGCTGAATCAGCCCCAGCATTTT. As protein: CASSYSDRDLLLNQPQHF.

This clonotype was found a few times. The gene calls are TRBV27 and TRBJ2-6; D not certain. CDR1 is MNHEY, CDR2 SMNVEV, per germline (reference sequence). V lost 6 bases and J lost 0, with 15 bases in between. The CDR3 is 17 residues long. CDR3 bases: TGTGCCAGCAGCCATGATCTGACATCCTCTGGGGCCAACGTCCTGACTTTC. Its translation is CASSHDLTSSGANVLTF.

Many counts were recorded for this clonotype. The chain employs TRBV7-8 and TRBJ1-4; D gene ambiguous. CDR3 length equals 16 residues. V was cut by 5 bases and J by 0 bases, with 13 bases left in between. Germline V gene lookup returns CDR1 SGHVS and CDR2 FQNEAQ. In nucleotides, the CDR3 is TGTGCCAGCAGCCCGAGGACGTACGCAACTAATGAAAAACTGTTTTTT. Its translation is CASSPRTYATNEKLFF.